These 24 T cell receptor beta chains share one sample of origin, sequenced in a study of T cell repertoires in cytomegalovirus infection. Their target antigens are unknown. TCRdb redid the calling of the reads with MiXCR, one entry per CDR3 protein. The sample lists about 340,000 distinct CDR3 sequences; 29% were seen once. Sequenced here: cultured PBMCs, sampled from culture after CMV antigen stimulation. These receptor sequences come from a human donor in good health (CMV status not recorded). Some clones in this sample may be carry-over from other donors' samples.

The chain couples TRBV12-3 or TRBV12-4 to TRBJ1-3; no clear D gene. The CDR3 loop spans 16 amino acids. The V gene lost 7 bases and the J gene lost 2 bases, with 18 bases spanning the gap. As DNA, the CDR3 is TGTGCCAGCACCCTATCTAGCGGAGGGACTGGAAACACCATATATTTT. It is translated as CASTLSSGGTGNTIYF.

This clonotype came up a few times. The CDR3 nucleotides read TGCAGTGCTAGCTCCTCGAGCGGGAACACTGAAGCTTTCTTT. Protein product: CSASSSSGNTEAFF. The gene calls are TRBV20-1 and TRBJ1-1; no definite D call. CDR3 length equals 14 residues. The V and J ends lost 3 bases and 1 base respectively, with 12 bases between them. Germline loops: CDR1 DFQATT, CDR2 SNEGSKA (reference sequence).

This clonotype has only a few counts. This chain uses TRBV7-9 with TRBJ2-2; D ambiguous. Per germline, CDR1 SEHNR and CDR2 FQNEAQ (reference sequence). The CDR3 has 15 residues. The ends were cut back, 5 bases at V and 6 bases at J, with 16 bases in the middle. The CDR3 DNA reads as TGTGCCAGCAGCGGTGAACTTTGGGTTGCCGGGGAGCTGTTTTTT. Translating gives CASSGELWVAGELFF.

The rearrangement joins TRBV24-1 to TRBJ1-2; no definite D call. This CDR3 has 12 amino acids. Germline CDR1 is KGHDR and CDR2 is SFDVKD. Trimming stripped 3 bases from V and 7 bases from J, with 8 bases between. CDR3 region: CATSDPGSGYTF. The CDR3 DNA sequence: TGTGCCACCAGTGATCCTGGGAGTGGCTACACCTTC.

The CDR3 coding sequence is TGTGCCAGCAGTTTACAAGGGCAGGTGAACACTGAAGCTTTCTTT. Protein sequence: CASSLQGQVNTEAFF. This chain links TRBV12-3 or TRBV12-4 with TRBJ1-1; D uncertain. Trimming removed 2 bases at V and 0 bases at J, with 10 bases between. There are 15 residues in the CDR3.

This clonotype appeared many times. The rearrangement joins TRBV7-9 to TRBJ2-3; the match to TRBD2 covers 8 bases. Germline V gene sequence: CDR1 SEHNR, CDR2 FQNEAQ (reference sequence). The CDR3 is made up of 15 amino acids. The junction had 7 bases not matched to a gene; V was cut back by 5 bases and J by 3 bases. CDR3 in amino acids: CASSMGGTRTDTQYF. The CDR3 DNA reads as TGTGCCAGCAGCATGGGAGGGACTAGAACAGATACGCAGTATTTT.

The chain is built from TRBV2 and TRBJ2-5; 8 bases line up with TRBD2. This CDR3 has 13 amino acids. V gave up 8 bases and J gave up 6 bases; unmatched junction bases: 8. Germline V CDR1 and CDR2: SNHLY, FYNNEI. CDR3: CASSSGRGQTQYF. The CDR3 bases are TGTGCCAGCTCGAGCGGGAGAGGGCAGACCCAGTACTTC. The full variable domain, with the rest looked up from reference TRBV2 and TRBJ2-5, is EPEVTQTPSHQVTQMGQEVILRCVPISNHLYFYWYRQILGQKVEFLVSFYNNEISEKSEIFDDQFSVERPDGSNFTLKIRSTKLEDSAMYFCASSSGRGQTQYFGPGTRLLVL.

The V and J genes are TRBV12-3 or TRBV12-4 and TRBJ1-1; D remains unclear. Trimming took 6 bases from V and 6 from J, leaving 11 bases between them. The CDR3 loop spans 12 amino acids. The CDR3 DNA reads TGTGCCAGCAGCGAGGTTATCTCTGAAGCTTTCTTT. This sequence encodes CASSEVISEAFF.

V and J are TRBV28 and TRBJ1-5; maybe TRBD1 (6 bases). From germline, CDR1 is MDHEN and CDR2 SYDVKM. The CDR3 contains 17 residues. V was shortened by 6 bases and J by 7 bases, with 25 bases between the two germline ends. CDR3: CASSRQALQGSGQPQHF. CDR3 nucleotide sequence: TGTGCCAGCAGCCGACAGGCCCTACAGGGCTCCGGGCAGCCCCAGCATTTT.

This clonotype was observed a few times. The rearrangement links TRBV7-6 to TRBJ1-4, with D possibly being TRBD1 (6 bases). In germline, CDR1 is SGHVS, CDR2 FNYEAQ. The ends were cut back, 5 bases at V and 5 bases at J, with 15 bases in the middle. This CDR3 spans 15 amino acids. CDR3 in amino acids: CASSPGGGRNEKLFF. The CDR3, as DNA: TGTGCCAGCAGCCCCGGCGGGGGGCGGAATGAAAAACTGTTTTTT.

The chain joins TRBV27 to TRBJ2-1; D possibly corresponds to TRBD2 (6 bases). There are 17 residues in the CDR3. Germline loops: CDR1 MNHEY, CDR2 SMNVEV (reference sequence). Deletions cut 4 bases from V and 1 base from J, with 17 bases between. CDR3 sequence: CASSSPRESGSYNEQFF. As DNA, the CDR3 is TGTGCCAGCAGTTCCCCCAGAGAGAGCGGGTCCTACAATGAGCAGTTCTTC.

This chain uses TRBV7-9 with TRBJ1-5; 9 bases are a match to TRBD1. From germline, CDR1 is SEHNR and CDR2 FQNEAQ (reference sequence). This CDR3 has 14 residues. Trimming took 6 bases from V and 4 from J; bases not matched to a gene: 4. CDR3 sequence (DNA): TGTGCCAGCAGGGACGGGACAGGGAATCAGCCCCAGCATTTT. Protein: CASRDGTGNQPQHF.

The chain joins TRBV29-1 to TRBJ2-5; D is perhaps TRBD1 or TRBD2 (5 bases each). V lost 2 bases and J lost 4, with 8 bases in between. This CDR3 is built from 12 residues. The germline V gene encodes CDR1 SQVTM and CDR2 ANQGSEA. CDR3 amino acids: CSVETGPETQYF. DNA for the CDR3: TGCAGCGTTGAAACGGGACCAGAGACCCAGTACTTC.

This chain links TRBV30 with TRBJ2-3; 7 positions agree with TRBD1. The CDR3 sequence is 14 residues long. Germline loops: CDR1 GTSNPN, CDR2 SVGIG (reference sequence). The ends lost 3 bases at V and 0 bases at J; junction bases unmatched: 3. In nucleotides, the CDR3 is TGTGCCTGGAGCCCGGGACAGAGCACAGATACGCAGTATTTT. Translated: CAWSPGQSTDTQYF.

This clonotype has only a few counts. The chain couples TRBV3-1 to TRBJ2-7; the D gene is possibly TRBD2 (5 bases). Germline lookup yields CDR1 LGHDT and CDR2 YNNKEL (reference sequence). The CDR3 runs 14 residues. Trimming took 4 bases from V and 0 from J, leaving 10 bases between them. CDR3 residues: CASSPEGSSYEQYF. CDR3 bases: TGTGCCAGCAGCCCTGAAGGGAGCTCCTACGAGCAGTACTTC.

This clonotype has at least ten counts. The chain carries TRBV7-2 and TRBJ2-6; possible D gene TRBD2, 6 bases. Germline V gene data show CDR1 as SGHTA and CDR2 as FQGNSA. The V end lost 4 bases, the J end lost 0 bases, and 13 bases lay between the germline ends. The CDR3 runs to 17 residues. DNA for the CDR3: TGTGCCAGCAGCTCACCGGGACTTATCTCTGGGGCCAACGTCCTGACTTTC. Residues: CASSSPGLISGANVLTF. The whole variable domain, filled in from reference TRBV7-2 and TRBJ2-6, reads GAGVSQSPSNKVTEKGKDVELRCDPISGHTALYWYRQSLGQGLEFLIYFQGNSAPDKSGLPSDRFSAERTGGSVSTLTIQRTQQEDSAVYLCASSSPGLISGANVLTFGAGSRLTVL.

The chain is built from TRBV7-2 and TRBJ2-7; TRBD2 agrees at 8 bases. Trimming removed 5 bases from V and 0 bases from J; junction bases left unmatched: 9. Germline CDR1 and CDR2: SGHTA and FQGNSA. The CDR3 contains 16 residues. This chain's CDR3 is CASSHPETSDSYEQYF. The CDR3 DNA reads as TGTGCCAGCAGCCACCCAGAGACTAGCGACTCCTACGAGCAGTACTTC.

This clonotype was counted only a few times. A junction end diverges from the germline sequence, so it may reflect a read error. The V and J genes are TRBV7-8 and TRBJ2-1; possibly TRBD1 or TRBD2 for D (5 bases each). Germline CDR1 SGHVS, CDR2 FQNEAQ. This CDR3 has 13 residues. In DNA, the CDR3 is TGTGCCAGCAGCACAAGAGGGGACGACGGCGCGATCTTC. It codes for CASSTRGDDGAIF.

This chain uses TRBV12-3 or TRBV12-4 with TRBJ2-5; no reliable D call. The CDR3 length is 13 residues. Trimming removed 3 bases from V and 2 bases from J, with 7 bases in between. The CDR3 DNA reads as TGTGCCAGCAGTTTGGAGCAGCAAGAGACCCAGTACTTC. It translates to CASSLEQQETQYF.

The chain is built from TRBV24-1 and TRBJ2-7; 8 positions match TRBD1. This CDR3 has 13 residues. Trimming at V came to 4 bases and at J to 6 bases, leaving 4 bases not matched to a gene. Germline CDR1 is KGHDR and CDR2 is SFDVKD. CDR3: CATSDRTGREQYF. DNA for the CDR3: TGTGCCACCAGTGACCGGACAGGGCGCGAGCAGTACTTC.

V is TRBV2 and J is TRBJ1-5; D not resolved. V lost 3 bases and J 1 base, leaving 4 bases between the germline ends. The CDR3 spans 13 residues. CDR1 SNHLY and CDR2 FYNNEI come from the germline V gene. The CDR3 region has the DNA TGTGCCAGCAGTGAGGGAAGCAATCAGCCCCAGCATTTT. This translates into CASSEGSNQPQHF.

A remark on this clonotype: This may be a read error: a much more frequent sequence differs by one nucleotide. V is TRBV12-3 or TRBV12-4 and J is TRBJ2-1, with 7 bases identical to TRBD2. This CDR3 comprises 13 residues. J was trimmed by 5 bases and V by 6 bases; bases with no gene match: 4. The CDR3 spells CASSPGLHNEQFF. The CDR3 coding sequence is TGTGCCAGCAGCCCGGGACTACACAATGAGCAGTTCTTC.

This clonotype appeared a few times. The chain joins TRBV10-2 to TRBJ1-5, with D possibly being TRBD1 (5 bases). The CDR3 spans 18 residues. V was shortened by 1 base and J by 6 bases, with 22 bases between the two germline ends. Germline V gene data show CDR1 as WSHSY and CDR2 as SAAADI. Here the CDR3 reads CASSELDTLTLWGQPQHF. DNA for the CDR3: TGCGCCAGCAGTGAGTTGGACACACTCACCCTTTGGGGTCAGCCCCAGCATTTT.

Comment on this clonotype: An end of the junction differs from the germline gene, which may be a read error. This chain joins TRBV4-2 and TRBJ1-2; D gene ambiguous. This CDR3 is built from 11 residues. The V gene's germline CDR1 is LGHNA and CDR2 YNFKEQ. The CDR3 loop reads CASNQSGLYTF. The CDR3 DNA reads TGTGCCAGCAACCAATCGGGCCTCTACACCTTC.